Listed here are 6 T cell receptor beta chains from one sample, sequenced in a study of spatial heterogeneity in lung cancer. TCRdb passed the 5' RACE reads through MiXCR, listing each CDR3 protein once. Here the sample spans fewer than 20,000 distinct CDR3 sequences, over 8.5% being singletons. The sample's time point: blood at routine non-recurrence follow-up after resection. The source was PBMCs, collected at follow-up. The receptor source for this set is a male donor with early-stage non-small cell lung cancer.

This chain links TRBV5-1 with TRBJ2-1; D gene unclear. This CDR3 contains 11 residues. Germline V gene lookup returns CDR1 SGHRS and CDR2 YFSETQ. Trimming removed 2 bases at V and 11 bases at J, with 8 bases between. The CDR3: CASSFGSKQFF. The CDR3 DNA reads TGCGCCAGCAGCTTCGGTAGCAAGCAGTTCTTC.

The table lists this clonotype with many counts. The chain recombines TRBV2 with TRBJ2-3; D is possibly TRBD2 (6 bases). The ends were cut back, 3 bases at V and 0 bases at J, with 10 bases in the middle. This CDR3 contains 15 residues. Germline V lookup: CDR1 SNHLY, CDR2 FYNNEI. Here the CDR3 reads CASSEWAGSTDTQYF. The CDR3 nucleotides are TGTGCCAGCAGTGAGTGGGCGGGAAGCACAGATACGCAGTATTTT.

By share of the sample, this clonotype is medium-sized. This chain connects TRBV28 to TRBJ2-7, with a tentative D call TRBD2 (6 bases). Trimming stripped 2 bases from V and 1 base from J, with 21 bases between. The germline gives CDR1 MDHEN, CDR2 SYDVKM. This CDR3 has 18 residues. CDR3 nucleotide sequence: TGTGCCAGCAGTTTAGTGGGCATGTCCATGGAGGGGTCCTACGAGCAGTACTTC. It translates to CASSLVGMSMEGSYEQYF.

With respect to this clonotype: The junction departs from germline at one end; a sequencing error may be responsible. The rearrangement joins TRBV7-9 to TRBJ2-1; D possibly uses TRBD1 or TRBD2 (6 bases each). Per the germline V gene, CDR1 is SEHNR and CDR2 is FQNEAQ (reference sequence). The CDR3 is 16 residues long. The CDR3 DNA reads TGTGCCAGCAGCCCGTTAAGGGGGGACTCCTACAATGAGCAGCTCTTC. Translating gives CASSPLRGDSYNEQLF.

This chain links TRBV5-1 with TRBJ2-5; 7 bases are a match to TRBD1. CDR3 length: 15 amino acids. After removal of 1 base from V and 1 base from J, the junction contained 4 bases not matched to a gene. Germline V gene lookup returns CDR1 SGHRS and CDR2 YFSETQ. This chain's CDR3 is CASSLMGTVQETQYF. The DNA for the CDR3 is TGCGCCAGCAGCTTGATGGGGACAGTCCAAGAGACCCAGTACTTC.

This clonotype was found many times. The CDR3 nucleotides read TGTGCCAGCAGATCGTCCGGGACAGGGGGCCTCGAGCAGTACTTC. Amino acids: CASRSSGTGGLEQYF. The chain couples TRBV28 to TRBJ2-7, with 12 bases lining up with TRBD1. In germline, CDR1 is MDHEN, CDR2 SYDVKM. The length of the CDR3 is 15 residues. Trimming took 6 bases from V and 6 from J; bases not matched to a gene: 9.